A single sample is the source of the 23 T cell receptor beta chains below, sequenced in a study of T cells after posttransplantation cyclophosphamide. TCRdb keeps only in-frame clones here, not all; method: immunoSEQ multiplex PCR. This table holds under 7,500 clones, 95% to 98% found once. The sequencing input was naive CD8+ T cells sorted from PBMCs. These receptors were collected from a woman aged 25 to 39 in good health and a related stem cell transplant donor.

This chain joins TRBV5-4 and TRBJ2-3; D is perhaps TRBD2 (6 bases). CDR3 length: 16 amino acids. The V gene lost 4 bases and the J gene lost 4 bases, with 19 bases spanning the gap. Germline CDR1 reads SGHNT; CDR2 reads YYREEE (reference sequence). CDR3 nucleotides: TGTGCCAGCAGCCCTGACCTGGGCGGGACCGCAGATACGCAGTATTTT. As protein: CASSPDLGGTADTQYF.

This rearrangement joins TRBV5-5 to TRBJ2-1, with a tentative D call TRBD2 (6 bases). Per germline, CDR1 SGHKS and CDR2 YYEKEE (reference sequence). V lost 0 bases, J lost 14 bases, and 12 bases lay in between. This CDR3 is built from 12 residues. CDR3 nucleotides: TGTGCCAGCAGCTTGGCCGGGAGACTGGAGTTCTTC. This encodes CASSLAGRLEFF.

The chain recombines TRBV30 with TRBJ1-4; TRBD1 matches at 10 bases. With 5 bases clipped from V and 6 bases from J, the junction kept 0 bases outside the gene matches. This CDR3 has 12 residues. The V gene's germline CDR1 is GTSNPN and CDR2 SVGIG (reference sequence). This CDR3 is CAWGTGDEKLFF. The CDR3 DNA follows: TGTGCCTGGGGGACAGGGGATGAAAAACTGTTTTTT.

The chain uses TRBV10-1 and TRBJ2-3; possibly TRBD1 for D (6 bases). The germline V gene encodes CDR1 WNHNN and CDR2 SYGVQD (reference sequence). The V and J ends lost 2 bases and 0 bases respectively, with 6 bases between them. The CDR3 contains 14 residues. The CDR3, as DNA: TGCGCCAGCAGTGAGGGACAGAGCACAGATACGCAGTATTTT. It yields the protein CASSEGQSTDTQYF.

V gene TRBV27 combines with J gene TRBJ2-3; TRBD2 matches at 12 bases. Germline V gene sequence: CDR1 MNHEY, CDR2 SMNVEV (reference sequence). The CDR3 is 17 amino acids. V trimming: 5 bases; J trimming: 2 bases; junction bases outside the gene matches: 8. The CDR3 region is CASSGLAGGPVTDTQYF. CDR3 sequence (DNA): TGTGCCAGCAGTGGGCTAGCGGGGGGGCCGGTCACAGATACGCAGTATTTT.

The chain joins TRBV5-1 to TRBJ2-3; 9 bases align to TRBD2. V lost 0 bases and J lost 5; bases outside the gene matches: 10. The CDR3 has 17 residues. Germline lookup yields CDR1 SGHRS and CDR2 YFSETQ. The CDR3 DNA reads as TGCGCCAGCAGCTTGGAAGGTAGCGGGGGATCCATAGATACGCAGTATTTT. Its protein is CASSLEGSGGSIDTQYF.

The chain links TRBV27 to TRBJ1-1, with D possibly TRBD1 on 6 matching bases. The CDR3 has 10 residues. Trimming took off 11 bases at V and 9 bases at J, with 13 bases between the two ends. Germline CDR1 reads MNHEY; CDR2 reads SMNVEV (reference sequence). CDR3 in amino acids: CAVRTAKAFF. Written as DNA, the CDR3 is TGTGCCGTTCGGACAGCTAAAGCTTTCTTT.

The chain combines TRBV28 with TRBJ1-1, with 7 bases lining up with TRBD1. Unmatched junction bases numbered 5, after V lost 5 bases and J lost 2 bases. The V gene's germline CDR1 is MDHEN and CDR2 SYDVKM. The CDR3 is 14 residues long. The CDR3 DNA sequence: TGTGCCAGCAGTAGCCCAGGGGGAAACACTGAAGCTTTCTTT. This sequence encodes CASSSPGGNTEAFF.

This clone was seen once. The rearrangement links TRBV7-8 to TRBJ1-1; 7 bases match TRBD1. CDR3 size: 16 residues. In germline, CDR1 is SGHVS, CDR2 FQNEAQ. The ends lost 2 bases at V and 4 bases at J; junction bases unmatched: 10. The chain's CDR3 is CASSLPGGQSGTEAFF. The DNA for the CDR3 is TGTGCCAGCAGCTTACCAGGGGGGCAGAGCGGCACTGAAGCTTTCTTT.

The chain uses TRBV7-9 and TRBJ2-7; 10 bases fit TRBD1. The V segment lost 5 bases and the J segment 2 bases; nucleotides outside the gene matches: 9. Germline CDR1 and CDR2: SEHNR and FQNEAQ (reference sequence). This CDR3 comprises 16 residues. The CDR3 loop is CASSPTLGTGAYEQYF. DNA of the CDR3: TGTGCCAGCAGCCCTACTCTTGGGACAGGGGCCTACGAGCAGTACTTC.

J is TRBJ2-7 and V is TRBV13, with TRBD2 identical over 10 bases. Germline assignment: CDR1 PRHDT and CDR2 FYEKMQ (reference sequence). The CDR3 is 18 residues long. Germline trimming cut 2 bases from V and 1 base from J; bases unmatched to any gene: 11. CDR3 residues: CASSLKASGGLLSYEQYF. DNA of the CDR3: TGTGCCAGCAGCTTAAAAGCTAGCGGGGGACTATTATCCTACGAGCAGTACTTC.

This chain joins TRBV5-1 and TRBJ1-2, with a possible D match to TRBD1 (5 bases). V was trimmed by 1 base and J by 4 bases, leaving 14 bases between them. Germline CDR1 is SGHRS and CDR2 is YFSETQ. The CDR3 is 15 residues long. The CDR3 DNA reads TGCGCCAGCAGCTTGAGCCCAGGGTGGCTCTATGGCTACACCTTC. Translated, it gives CASSLSPGWLYGYTF.

This clone was counted once. This sequence joins TRBV21-1 and TRBJ1-1; the table gives TRBD1 as D, unverified against the DNA. TRBV21-1 has pseudogene status. The CDR3 sequence is 15 residues long. The CDR3 nucleotides read TGTGCCAGCAGCAAAGTGGCCCAGGGTGACACTGAAGCTTTCTTT. This codes for CASSKVAQGDTEAFF.

V usage is TRBV2 and J usage is TRBJ2-7; 8 positions agree with TRBD1. The ends lost 3 bases at V and 0 bases at J; junction bases unmatched: 4. The germline V gene has CDR1 SNHLY and CDR2 FYNNEI. CDR3 length: 15 amino acids. The CDR3: CASSEGRGHSYEQYF. CDR3 in DNA: TGTGCCAGCAGTGAGGGCAGGGGGCACTCCTACGAGCAGTACTTC.

The chain couples TRBV7-9 to TRBJ1-2; D remains unclear. The CDR3 runs 11 residues. The V gene's germline CDR1 is SEHNR and CDR2 FQNEAQ (reference sequence). V shed 3 bases and J shed 7 bases, with 6 bases lying between them. For the CDR3, the DNA is TGTGCCAGCAGCTTGGGCACTGGCTACACCTTC. Its protein is CASSLGTGYTF.

The rearrangement joins TRBV4-1 to TRBJ2-7; D is possibly TRBD1 (6 bases). Between the trimmed V and J ends, which lost 1 base and 7 bases, there was a span of 17 bases. CDR3 length: 15 residues. Germline V gene data show CDR1 as MGHRA and CDR2 as YSYEKL. The DNA for the CDR3 is TGCGCCAGCAGCCAAGTTGCACAGGGCCTCCGTGAGCAGTACTTC. Its translation: CASSQVAQGLREQYF.

The CDR3 coding sequence is TGTGCCAGCAGTTATAGTGCGGGGTCGCGCGGGGAGCTGTTTTTT. It codes for CASSYSAGSRGELFF. The chain is built from TRBV6-5 and TRBJ2-2, with D possibly being TRBD2 (6 bases). V lost 3 bases and J 7 bases, leaving 15 bases between the germline ends. The V gene's germline CDR1 is MNHEY and CDR2 SVGAGI. There are 15 residues in the CDR3.

The chain couples TRBV7-9 to TRBJ2-7, with a possible D match to TRBD1 (6 bases). The length of the CDR3 is 14 residues. Germline V gives CDR1 SEHNR, CDR2 FQNEAQ (reference sequence). V was pared by 2 bases and J by 4 bases, with 12 bases between. The CDR3 DNA follows: TGTGCCAGCAGCTTACCTACAGGGACGTACGAGCAGTACTTC. This sequence encodes CASSLPTGTYEQYF.

The chain links TRBV5-7 to TRBJ1-1; 11 bases fit TRBD1. TRBV5-7 is identified as an open reading frame with a role that is uncertain. The CDR3 length is 14 residues. The V gene end was trimmed by 5 bases and the J gene end by 4 bases; junction bases not matched to a gene: 4. The CDR3 DNA follows: TGTGCCAGCAGATCTGGGACAGGGGGCACTGAAGCTTTCTTT. Encoded protein: CASRSGTGGTEAFF.

The chain combines TRBV4-1 with TRBJ1-1, with 7 bases fitting TRBD1. The CDR3 extends over 15 amino acids. V shed 1 base and J 3 bases; nucleotides not matched to a gene: 5. Per germline, CDR1 MGHRA and CDR2 YSYEKL. Written as DNA, the CDR3 is TGCGCCAGCAGCCAAGTAACGGGACAGCACACTGAAGCTTTCTTT. Its protein is CASSQVTGQHTEAFF.

This rearrangement joins TRBV18 to TRBJ1-2; D unresolved. Trimming left V 3 bases short and J 6 bases short, with 11 bases between. The CDR3 has 13 amino acids. CDR1 is KGHSH, CDR2 LQKENI, per germline. The DNA for the CDR3 is TGTGCCAGCTCACCTACAAAGACTGATGGCTACACCTTC. It yields the protein CASSPTKTDGYTF.

The chain links TRBV7-9 to TRBJ2-5; TRBD2 matches 10 bases. CDR1 and CDR2 from the germline V gene are SEHNR and FQNEAQ (reference sequence). Trimming at V came to 4 bases and at J to 0 bases, leaving 8 bases not matched to a gene. This CDR3 has 17 residues. In nucleotides, the CDR3 is TGTGCCAGCAGCTCCGCTGGGCTAGCGGGGGACCAAGAGACCCAGTACTTC. Translation: CASSSAGLAGDQETQYF.

This rearrangement joins TRBV27 to TRBJ1-1; no clear D gene. Trimming removed 8 bases at V and 4 bases at J, with 11 bases between. Germline V gene sequence: CDR1 MNHEY, CDR2 SMNVEV (reference sequence). The CDR3 length is 12 residues. The CDR3 reads CASRGYGTEAFF. The CDR3 coding sequence is TGTGCCAGCCGCGGGTACGGCACTGAAGCTTTCTTT.